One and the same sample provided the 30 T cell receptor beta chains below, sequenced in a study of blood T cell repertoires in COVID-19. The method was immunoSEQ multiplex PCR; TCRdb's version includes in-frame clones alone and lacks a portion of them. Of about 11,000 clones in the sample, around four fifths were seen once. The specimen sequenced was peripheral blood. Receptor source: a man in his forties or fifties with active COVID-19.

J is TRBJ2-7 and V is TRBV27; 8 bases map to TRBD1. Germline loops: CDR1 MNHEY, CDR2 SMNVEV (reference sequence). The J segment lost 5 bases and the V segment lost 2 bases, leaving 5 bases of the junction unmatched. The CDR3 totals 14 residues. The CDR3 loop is CASSLPGQGNEQYF. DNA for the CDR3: TGTGCCAGCAGTTTACCCGGACAGGGCAACGAGCAGTACTTC.

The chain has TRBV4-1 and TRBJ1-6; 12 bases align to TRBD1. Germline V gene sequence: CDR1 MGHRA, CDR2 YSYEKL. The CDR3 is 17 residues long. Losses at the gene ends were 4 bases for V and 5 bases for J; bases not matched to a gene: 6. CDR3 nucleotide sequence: TGCGCCAGCAGCCTATTCGGGACAGGGGGCGATAATTCACCCCTCCACTTT. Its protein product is CASSLFGTGGDNSPLHF.

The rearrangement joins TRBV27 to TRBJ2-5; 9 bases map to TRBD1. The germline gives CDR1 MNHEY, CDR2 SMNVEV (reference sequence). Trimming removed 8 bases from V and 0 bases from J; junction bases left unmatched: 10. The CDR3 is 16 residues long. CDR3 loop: CASCPRQGGYQETQYF. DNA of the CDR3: TGTGCCAGCTGTCCACGACAGGGGGGTTACCAAGAGACCCAGTACTTC.

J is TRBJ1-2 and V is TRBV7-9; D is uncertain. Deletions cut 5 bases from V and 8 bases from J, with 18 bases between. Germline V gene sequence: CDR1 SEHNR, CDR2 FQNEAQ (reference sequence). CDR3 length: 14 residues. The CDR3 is CASSDREGPSGYTF. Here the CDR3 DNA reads TGTGCCAGCAGCGATAGGGAGGGTCCATCGGGCTACACCTTC.

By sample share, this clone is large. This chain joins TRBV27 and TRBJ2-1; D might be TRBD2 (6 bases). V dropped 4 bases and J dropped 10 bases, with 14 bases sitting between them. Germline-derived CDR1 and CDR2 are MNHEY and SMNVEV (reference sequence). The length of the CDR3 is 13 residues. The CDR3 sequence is CASSSTVAGEQFF. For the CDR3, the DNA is TGTGCCAGCAGTTCGACAGTTGCGGGGGAGCAGTTCTTC.

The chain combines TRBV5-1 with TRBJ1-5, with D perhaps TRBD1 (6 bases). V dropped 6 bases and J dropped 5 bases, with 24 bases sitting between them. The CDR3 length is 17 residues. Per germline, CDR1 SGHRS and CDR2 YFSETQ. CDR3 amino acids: CASTSQQGRTRDQPQHF. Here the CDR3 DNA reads TGCGCCAGCACATCCCAACAGGGAAGGACAAGGGATCAGCCCCAGCATTTT.

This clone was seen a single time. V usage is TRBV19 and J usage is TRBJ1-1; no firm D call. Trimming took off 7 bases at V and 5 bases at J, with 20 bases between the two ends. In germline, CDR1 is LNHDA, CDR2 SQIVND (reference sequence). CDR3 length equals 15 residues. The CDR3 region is CASKSSGGSGTEAFF. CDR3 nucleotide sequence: TGTGCCAGTAAATCTTCTGGAGGGTCTGGGACTGAAGCTTTCTTT. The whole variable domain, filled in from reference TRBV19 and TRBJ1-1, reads DGGITQSPKYLFRKEGQNVTLSCEQNLNHDAMYWYRQDPGQGLRLIYYSQIVNDFQKGDIAEGYSVSREKKESFPLTVTSAQKNPTAFYLCASKSSGGSGTEAFFGQGTRLTVV.

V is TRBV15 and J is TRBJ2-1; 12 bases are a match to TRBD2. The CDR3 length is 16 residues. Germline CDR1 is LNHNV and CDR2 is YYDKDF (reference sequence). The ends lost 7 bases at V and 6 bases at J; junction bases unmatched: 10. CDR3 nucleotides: TGTGCCACCACTCCTGATCTGGGACTAGCGGGCAATGAGCAGTTCTTC. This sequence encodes CATTPDLGLAGNEQFF.

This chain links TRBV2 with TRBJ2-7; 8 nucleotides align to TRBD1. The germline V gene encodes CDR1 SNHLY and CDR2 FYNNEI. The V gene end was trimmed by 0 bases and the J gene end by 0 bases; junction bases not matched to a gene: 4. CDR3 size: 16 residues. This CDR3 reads CASSEARTGTSYEQYF. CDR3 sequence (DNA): TGTGCCAGCAGTGAAGCGAGGACAGGGACCTCCTACGAGCAGTACTTC.

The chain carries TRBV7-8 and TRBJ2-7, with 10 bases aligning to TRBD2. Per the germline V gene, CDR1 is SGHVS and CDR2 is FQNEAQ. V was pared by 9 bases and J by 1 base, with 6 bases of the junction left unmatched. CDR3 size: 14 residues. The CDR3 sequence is CASALAGVSYEQYF. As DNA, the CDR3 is TGTGCCAGTGCTCTAGCGGGAGTTTCCTACGAGCAGTACTTC. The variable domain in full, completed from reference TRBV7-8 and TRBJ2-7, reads GAGVSQSPRYKVAKRGQDVALRCDPISGHVSLFWYQQALGQGPEFLTYFQNEAQLDKSGLPSDRFFAERPEGSVSTLKIQRTQQEDSAVYLCASALAGVSYEQYFGPGTRLTVT.

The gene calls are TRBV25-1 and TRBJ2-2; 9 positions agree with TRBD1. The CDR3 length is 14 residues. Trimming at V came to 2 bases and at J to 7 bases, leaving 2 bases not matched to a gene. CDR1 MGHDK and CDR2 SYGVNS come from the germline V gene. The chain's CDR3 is CASSEGTGHGELFF. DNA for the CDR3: TGTGCCAGCAGTGAAGGGACAGGGCACGGGGAGCTGTTTTTT.

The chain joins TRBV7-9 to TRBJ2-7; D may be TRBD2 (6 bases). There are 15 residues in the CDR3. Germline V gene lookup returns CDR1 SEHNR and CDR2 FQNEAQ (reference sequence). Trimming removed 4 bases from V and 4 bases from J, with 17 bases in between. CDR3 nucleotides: TGTGCCAGCAGCTCCTTGCTAGCGTGGGAATACGAGCAGTACTTC. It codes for CASSSLLAWEYEQYF.

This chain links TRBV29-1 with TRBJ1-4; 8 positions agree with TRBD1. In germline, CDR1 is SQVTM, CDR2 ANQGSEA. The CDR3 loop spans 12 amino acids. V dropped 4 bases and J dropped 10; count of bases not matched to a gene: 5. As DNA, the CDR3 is TGCAGCGTTGCAGGGGGCTTCGGAAAACTGTTTTTT. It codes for CSVAGGFGKLFF. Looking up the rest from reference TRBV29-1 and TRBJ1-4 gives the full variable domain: SAVISQKPSRDICQRGTSLTIQCQVDSQVTMMFWYRQQPGQSLTLIATANQGSEATYESGFVIDKFPISRPNLTFSTLTVSNMSPEDSSIYLCSVAGGFGKLFFGSGTQLSVL.

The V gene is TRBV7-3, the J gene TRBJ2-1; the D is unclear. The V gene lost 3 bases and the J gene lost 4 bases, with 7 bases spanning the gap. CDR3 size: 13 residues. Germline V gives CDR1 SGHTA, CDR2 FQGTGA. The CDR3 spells CASSLQLYNEQFF. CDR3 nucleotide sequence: TGTGCCAGCAGCTTGCAACTGTACAATGAGCAGTTCTTC.

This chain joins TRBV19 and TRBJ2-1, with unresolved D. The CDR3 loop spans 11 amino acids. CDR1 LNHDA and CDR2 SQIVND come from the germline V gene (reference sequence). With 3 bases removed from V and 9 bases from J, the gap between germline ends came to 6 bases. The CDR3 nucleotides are TGTGCCAGTAGTATCACTGGTGAGCAGTTCTTC. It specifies CASSITGEQFF.

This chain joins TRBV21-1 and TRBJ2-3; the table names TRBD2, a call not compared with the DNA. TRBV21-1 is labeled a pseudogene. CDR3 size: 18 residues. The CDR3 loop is CASSKTSGRANQADTQYF. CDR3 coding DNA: TGTGCCAGCAGCAAAACTAGCGGGAGGGCCAATCAGGCAGATACGCAGTATTTT.

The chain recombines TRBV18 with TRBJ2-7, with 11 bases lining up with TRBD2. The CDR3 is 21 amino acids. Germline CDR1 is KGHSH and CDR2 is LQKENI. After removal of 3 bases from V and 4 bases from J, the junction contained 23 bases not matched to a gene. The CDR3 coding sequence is TGTGCCAGCTCACCTCTTACAGCTCAATATACTAGCGGGAGTTCACCATACGAGCAGTACTTC. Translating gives CASSPLTAQYTSGSSPYEQYF. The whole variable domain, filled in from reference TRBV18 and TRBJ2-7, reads NAGVMQNPRHLVRRRGQEARLRCSPMKGHSHVYWYRQLPEEGLKFMVYLQKENIIDESGMPKERFSAEFPKEGPSILRIQQVVRGDSAAYFCASSPLTAQYTSGSSPYEQYFGPGTRLTVT.

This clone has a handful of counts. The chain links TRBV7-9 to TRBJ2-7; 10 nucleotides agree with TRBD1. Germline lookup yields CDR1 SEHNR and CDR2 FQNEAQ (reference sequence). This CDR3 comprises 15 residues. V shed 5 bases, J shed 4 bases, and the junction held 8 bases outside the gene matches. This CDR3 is CASSPPGQGLYEQYF. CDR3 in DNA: TGTGCCAGCAGCCCTCCGGGACAGGGGTTGTACGAGCAGTACTTC.

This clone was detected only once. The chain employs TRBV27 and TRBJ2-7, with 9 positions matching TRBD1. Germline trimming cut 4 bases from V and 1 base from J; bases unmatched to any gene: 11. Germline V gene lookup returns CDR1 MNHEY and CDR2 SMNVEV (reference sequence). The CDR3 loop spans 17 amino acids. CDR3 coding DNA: TGTGCCAGCAGTTCCGGTACAGGGGGCTGGGAGTCCTACGAGCAGTACTTC. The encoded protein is CASSSGTGGWESYEQYF.

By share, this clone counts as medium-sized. This chain's CDR3 is CASSPDAAGSDEQYF. The CDR3 nucleotides are TGTGCCAGCAGCCCGGATGCCGCAGGTTCGGACGAGCAGTACTTC. The V call is TRBV7-9, the J call TRBJ2-7; no clear D gene. The CDR3 totals 15 residues. Germline V CDR1 and CDR2: SEHNR, FQNEAQ (reference sequence). The V end was cut by 5 bases, the J end by 5 bases, with 19 bases between.

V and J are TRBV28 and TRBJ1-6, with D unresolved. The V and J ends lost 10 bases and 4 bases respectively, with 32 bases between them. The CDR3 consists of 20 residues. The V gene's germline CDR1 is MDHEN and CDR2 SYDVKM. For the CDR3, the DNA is TGTGCCACTTCCCCGGAGACGTCGGACGCGCCGGGAGGTTATAATTCACCCCTCCACTTT. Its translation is CATSPETSDAPGGYNSPLHF.

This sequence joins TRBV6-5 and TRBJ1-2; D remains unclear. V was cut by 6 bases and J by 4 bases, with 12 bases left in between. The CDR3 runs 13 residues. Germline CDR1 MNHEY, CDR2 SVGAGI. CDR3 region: CASRSPVIYGYTF. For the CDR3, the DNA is TGTGCCAGCAGGTCGCCGGTAATCTATGGCTACACCTTC.

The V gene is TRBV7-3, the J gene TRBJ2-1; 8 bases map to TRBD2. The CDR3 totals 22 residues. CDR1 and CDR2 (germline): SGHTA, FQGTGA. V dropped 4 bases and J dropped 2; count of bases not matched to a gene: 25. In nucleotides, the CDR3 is TGTGCCAGCAGCTCAATCCCTAAGCCTAACGGAGCAGCGGGAGCAACCTACAATGAGCAGTTCTTC. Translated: CASSSIPKPNGAAGATYNEQFF.

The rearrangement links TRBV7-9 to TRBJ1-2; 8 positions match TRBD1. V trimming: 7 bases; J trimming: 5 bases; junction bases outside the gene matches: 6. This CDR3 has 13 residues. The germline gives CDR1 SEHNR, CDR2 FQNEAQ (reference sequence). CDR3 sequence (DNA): TGTGCCAGCATCGGACAGGGAGTGTATGGCTACACCTTC. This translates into CASIGQGVYGYTF.

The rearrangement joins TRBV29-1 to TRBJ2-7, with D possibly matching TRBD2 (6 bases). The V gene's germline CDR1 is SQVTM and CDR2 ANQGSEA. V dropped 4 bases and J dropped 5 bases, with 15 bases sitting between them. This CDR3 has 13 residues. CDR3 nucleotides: TGCAGCGTTGGGGAGGTGACAGTTCACGAGCAGTACTTC. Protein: CSVGEVTVHEQYF.

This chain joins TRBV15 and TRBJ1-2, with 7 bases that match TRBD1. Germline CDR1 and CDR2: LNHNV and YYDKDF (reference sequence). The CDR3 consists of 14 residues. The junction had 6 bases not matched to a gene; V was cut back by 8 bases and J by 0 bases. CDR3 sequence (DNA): TGTGCCACCTCTCCGGGACAGACTAACTATGGCTACACCTTC. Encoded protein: CATSPGQTNYGYTF. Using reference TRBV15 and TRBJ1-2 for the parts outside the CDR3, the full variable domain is DAMVIQNPRYQVTQFGKPVTLSCSQTLNHNVMYWYQQKSSQAPKLLFHYYDKDFNNEADTPDNFQSRRPNTSFCFLDIRSPGLGDTAMYLCATSPGQTNYGYTFGSGTRLTVV.

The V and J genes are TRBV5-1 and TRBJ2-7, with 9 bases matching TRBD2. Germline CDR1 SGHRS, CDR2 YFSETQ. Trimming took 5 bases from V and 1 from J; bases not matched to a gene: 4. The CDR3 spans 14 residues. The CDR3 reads CASRGLAGSYEQYF. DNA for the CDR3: TGCGCCAGCAGGGGGCTAGCGGGGTCCTACGAGCAGTACTTC.

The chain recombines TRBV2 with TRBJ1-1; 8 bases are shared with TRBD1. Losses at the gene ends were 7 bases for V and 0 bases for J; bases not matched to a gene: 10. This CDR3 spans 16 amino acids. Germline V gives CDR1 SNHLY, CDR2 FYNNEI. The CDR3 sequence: CASTTGQGSMNTEAFF. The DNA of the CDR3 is TGTGCCAGCACTACTGGACAGGGCTCCATGAACACTGAAGCTTTCTTT.

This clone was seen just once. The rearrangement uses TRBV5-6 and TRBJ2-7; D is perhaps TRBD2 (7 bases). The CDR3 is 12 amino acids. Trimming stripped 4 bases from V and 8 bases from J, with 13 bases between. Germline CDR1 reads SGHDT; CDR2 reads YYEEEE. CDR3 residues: CASSPGGQKQYF. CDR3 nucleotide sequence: TGTGCCAGCAGCCCCGGGGGGCAAAAGCAGTACTTC.

The CDR3 nucleotides read TGTGCCAGCAGCGCGGGAGGGGCGGAAAACACCGGGGAGCTGTTTTTT. Translated: CASSAGGAENTGELFF. The chain recombines TRBV7-8 with TRBJ2-2; TRBD2 aligns across 9 bases. V shed 5 bases, J shed 2 bases, and the junction held 6 bases outside the gene matches. In germline, CDR1 is SGHVS, CDR2 FQNEAQ. The CDR3 sequence is 16 residues long.